This record concerns one T cell receptor beta chain sequence. Its target is unknown. This clone may be a read error of a much larger clone one base away. This sample stems from a study of immune heterogeneity within non-small cell lung tumors. Background on the study: There were a few squamous cell carcinomas, around ten non-squamous carcinomas and 1 tumor not otherwise specified. Study-wide results and limits: Site-unique high-frequency clones occurred alongside identical dominant CDR3 beta clonotypes that recurred across tumor sites within a patient.

Looked up from germline, CDR1 is SGHVS and CDR2 is FQNEAQ. CDR3 length: 16 amino acids. In a multiplex PCR, 32 V and 13 J primers amplified TCR beta CDR3. A single record per CDR3 protein comes from TCRdb applying MiXCR to the multiplex PCR reads. The table shows 6,700 or so distinct CDR3 sequences, with about 20% occurring only once. Genomic DNA from bulk tumor acted as the template, and about 600 ng was loaded per sample. Taken during surgery, several biopsies per primary tumor were spaced as far apart as possible within the tumor mass. Enrolled individuals presented with untreated, newly diagnosed non-small cell lung cancer and received curative surgery.

This chain joins TRBV7-8 and TRBJ2-5; tentative D call: TRBD2 (5 bases). The TCR was taken from a man in his 70s with non-small cell lung cancer. Sequenced material: lung tumor tissue. The CDR3 nucleotides read TGTGCCAGCAGCTTATTGAGGGCCTCCGGCGTGGAGACCCACTACTTC. This translates into CASSLLRASGVETHYF.